This entry concerns a single TCR beta chain. This sample is part of a study of T-cell memory formation after mild COVID-19. Turning to the study itself: Most TCR clusters belonged to a single donor.

Trimming stripped 0 bases from V and 7 bases from J, with 11 bases between. The CDR3 extends over 14 amino acids. Germline V lookup: CDR1 SGHKS, CDR2 YYEKEE (reference sequence). From the 5' RACE reads, TCRdb called clonotypes with MiXCR, one entry per CDR3 protein. The sample holds some 300,000 distinct CDR3 sequences, roughly 20% seen once. This clonotype was obtained from a man younger than 35 who had mild COVID-19 (a few samples of this study predate the infection). Cell type and time point are not known. The chain combines TRBV5-5 with TRBJ1-5, with D uncertain. Sequencing used PBMCs or a T cell subset sorted from them (not recorded which). The CDR3, as DNA: TGTGCCAGCAGCTTGGGGCCAGGAAGACAGCCCCAGCATTTT. This translates into CASSLGPGRQPQHF.